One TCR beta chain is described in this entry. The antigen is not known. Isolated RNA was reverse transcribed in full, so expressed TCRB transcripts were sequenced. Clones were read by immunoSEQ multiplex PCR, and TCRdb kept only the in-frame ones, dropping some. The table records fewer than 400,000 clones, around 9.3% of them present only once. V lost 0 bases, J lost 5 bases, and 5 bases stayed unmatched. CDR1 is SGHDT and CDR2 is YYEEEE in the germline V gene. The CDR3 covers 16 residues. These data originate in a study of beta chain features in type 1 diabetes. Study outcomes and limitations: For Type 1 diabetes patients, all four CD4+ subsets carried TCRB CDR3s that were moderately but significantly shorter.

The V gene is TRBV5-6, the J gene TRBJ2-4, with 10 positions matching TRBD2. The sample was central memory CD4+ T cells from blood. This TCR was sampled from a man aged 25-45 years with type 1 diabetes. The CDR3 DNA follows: TGTGCCAGCAGCTTGGGCCTCGGGACTAGCGAAAACATTCAGTACTTC. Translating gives CASSLGLGTSENIQYF. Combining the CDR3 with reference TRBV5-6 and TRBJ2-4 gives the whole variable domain DAGVTQSPTHLIKTRGQQVTLRCSPKSGHDTVSWYQQALGQGPQFIFQYYEEEERQRGNFPDRFSGHQFPNYSSELNVNALLLGDSALYLCASSLGLGTSENIQYFGAGTRLSVL.